Reported below is one TCR beta chain. These data are taken from a study of blood T cell repertoires in COVID-19. Sequenced by immunoSEQ multiplex PCR; TCRdb stores in-frame clones only, minus some. This table has tens of thousands of clones, 70% to 90% appearing once. V lost 2 bases to trimming and J lost 3 bases, with 7 bases between them. This CDR3 spans 14 amino acids. CDR1 is SGHTA and CDR2 is FQGNSA in the germline V gene. The specimen sequenced was peripheral blood. The receptor was derived from a man at least 80 years old with active COVID-19. The gene calls are TRBV7-2 and TRBJ2-2; D may be TRBD1 (5 bases). The CDR3 DNA follows: TGTGCCAGCAGCTTAAGACAGCACACCGGGGAGCTGTTTTTT. Residues: CASSLRQHTGELFF.